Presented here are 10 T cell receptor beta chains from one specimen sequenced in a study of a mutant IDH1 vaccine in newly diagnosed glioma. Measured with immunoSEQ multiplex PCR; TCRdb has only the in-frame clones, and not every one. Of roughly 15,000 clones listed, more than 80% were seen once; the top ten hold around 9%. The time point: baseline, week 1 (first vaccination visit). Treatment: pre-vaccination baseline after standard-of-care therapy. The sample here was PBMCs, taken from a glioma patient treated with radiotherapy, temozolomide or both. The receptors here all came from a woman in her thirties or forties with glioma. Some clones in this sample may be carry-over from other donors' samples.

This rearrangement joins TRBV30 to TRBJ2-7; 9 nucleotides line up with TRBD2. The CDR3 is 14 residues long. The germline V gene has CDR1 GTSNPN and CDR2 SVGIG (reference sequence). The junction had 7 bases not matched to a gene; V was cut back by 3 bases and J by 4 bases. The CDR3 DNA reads TGTGCCTGGAGGGGACTAGCAGGCTCGTACGAGCAGTACTTC. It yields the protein CAWRGLAGSYEQYF.

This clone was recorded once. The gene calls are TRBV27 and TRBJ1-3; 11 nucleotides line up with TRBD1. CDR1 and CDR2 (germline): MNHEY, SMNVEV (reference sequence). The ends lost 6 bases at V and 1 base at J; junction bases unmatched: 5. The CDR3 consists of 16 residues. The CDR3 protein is CASSPGTGGSGNTIYF. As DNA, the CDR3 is TGTGCCAGCAGCCCCGGGACAGGGGGTTCTGGAAACACCATATATTTT.

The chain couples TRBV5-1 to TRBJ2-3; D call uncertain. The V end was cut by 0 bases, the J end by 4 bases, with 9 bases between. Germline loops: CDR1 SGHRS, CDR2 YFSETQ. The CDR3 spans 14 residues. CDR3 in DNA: TGCGCCAGCAGCTTGGCCTTCGAGGCAGATACGCAGTATTTT. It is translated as CASSLAFEADTQYF.

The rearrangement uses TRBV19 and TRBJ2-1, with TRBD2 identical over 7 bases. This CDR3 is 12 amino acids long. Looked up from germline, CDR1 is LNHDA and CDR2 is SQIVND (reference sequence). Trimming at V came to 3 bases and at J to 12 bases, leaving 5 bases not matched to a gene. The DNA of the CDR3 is TGTGCCAGTAGTATGAGGAGCGGGATGCAGTTCTTC. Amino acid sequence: CASSMRSGMQFF.

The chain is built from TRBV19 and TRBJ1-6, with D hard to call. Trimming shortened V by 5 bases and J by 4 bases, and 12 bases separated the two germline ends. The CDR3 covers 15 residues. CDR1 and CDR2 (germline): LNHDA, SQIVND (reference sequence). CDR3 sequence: CASSPFDRYNSPLHF. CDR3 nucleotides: TGTGCCAGTAGTCCCTTCGACCGATATAATTCACCCCTCCACTTT.

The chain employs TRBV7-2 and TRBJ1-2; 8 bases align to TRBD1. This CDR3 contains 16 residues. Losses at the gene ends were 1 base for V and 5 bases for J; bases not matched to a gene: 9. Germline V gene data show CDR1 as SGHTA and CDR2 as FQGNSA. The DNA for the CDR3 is TGTGCCAGCAGCTTAGATCACTCCGGGACAGGTTATGGCTACACCTTC. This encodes CASSLDHSGTGYGYTF.

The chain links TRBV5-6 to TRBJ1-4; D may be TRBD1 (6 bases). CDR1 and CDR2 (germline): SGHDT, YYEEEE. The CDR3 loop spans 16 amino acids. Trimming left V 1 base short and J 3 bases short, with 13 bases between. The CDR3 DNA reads TGTGCCAGCAGCTTGCCCAGCAAGGGGGCTAATGAAAAACTGTTTTTT. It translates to CASSLPSKGANEKLFF. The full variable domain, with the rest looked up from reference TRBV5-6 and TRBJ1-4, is DAGVTQSPTHLIKTRGQQVTLRCSPKSGHDTVSWYQQALGQGPQFIFQYYEEEERQRGNFPDRFSGHQFPNYSSELNVNALLLGDSALYLCASSLPSKGANEKLFFGSGTQLSVL.

CDR3 in amino acids: CASTSGQPNTEAFF. DNA for the CDR3: TGTGCCAGCACCTCTGGACAGCCGAACACTGAAGCTTTCTTT. V usage is TRBV28 and J usage is TRBJ1-1; D perhaps matches TRBD1 (6 bases). V shed 7 bases and J shed 1 base, with 13 bases lying between them. The CDR3 spans 14 residues. CDR1 and CDR2 (germline): MDHEN, SYDVKM.

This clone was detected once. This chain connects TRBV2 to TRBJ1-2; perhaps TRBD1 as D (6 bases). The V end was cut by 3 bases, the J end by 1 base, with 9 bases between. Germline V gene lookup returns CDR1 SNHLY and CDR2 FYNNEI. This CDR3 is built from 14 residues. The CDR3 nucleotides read TGTGCCAGCAGTGACAGGGGTGGTAACTATGGCTACACCTTC. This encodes CASSDRGGNYGYTF.

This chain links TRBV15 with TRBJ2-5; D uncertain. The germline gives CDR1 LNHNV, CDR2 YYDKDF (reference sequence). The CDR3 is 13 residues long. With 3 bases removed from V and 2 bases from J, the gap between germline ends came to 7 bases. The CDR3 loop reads CATSRVVQETQYF. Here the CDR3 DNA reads TGTGCCACCAGCAGGGTAGTGCAAGAGACCCAGTACTTC.